The sequence of this T cell receptor beta chain was determined in a study of T cell changes during pregnancy in multiple sclerosis. CDR3 size: 14 residues. The germline gives CDR1 KGHSH, CDR2 LQKENI. Trimming took 2 bases from V and 4 from J; bases not matched to a gene: 4. Generated by immunoSEQ multiplex PCR, the TCRdb table keeps only in-frame clones and is missing some. This sample has tens of thousands of clones, with around nine tenths found just once. This TCR was recovered from a female donor with multiple sclerosis, enrolled in a pregnancy study. V usage is TRBV18 and J usage is TRBJ2-5; 7 bases map to TRBD2. The source material was peripheral blood, sampled in the second trimester of pregnancy. CDR3: CASSPTRELETQYF. In DNA, the CDR3 is TGTGCCAGCTCACCAACGCGGGAGTTAGAGACCCAGTACTTC.